The 27 T cell receptor beta chains in this list originate from one sample, sequenced in a study of blood T cell repertoires in COVID-19. Sequencing used immunoSEQ multiplex PCR; TCRdb keeps in-frame clones, though not all of them. The data contain some 74,000 clones, approximately 80% of them singletons. The sequencing input was peripheral blood. These receptors originate from a woman aged 80 or over with active or convalescent COVID-19.

V gene TRBV18 combines with J gene TRBJ1-1; D remains ambiguous. The CDR3 covers 15 residues. Trimming shortened V by 1 base and J by 0 bases, and 9 bases separated the two germline ends. Germline V gives CDR1 KGHSH, CDR2 LQKENI. CDR3 sequence reads: CASSPLVRLNTEAFF. In DNA form, the CDR3 reads TGTGCCAGCTCACCACTGGTCAGGTTGAACACTGAAGCTTTCTTT.

The chain joins TRBV30 to TRBJ2-2; 9 bases match TRBD2. CDR3 size: 15 residues. Looked up from germline, CDR1 is GTSNPN and CDR2 is SVGIG (reference sequence). J was trimmed by 0 bases and V by 2 bases; bases with no gene match: 1. CDR3 nucleotide sequence: TGTGCCTGGAGTCTAGCGGGACCGAACACCGGGGAGCTGTTTTTT. Translation: CAWSLAGPNTGELFF.

This rearrangement joins TRBV5-1 to TRBJ2-1, with D possibly being TRBD1 (6 bases). The CDR3 sequence is 14 residues long. Trimming removed 2 bases from V and 8 bases from J, with 14 bases in between. The germline gives CDR1 SGHRS, CDR2 YFSETQ. Written as DNA, the CDR3 is TGCGCCAGCAGCTTCGGACAGCTTGGGGATGAGCAGTTCTTC. Residues: CASSFGQLGDEQFF.

The chain is built from TRBV2 and TRBJ1-3; 9 bases align to TRBD1. The CDR3 runs 14 residues. V dropped 10 bases and J dropped 5; count of bases not matched to a gene: 9. Germline V gene data show CDR1 as SNHLY and CDR2 as FYNNEI. CDR3 sequence reads: CATAIDRGRNTIYF. The CDR3, as DNA: TGTGCCACCGCGATAGACAGGGGGAGAAACACCATATATTTT.

The chain carries TRBV2 and TRBJ2-2; possibly TRBD2 for D (6 bases). Trimming removed 8 bases from V and 4 bases from J, with 14 bases in between. The germline V gene has CDR1 SNHLY and CDR2 FYNNEI. This CDR3 has 14 residues. Here the CDR3 reads CASWREKGTGELFF. The CDR3, as DNA: TGTGCCAGCTGGCGGGAAAAGGGCACCGGGGAGCTGTTTTTT.

This clone was recorded a few times. V is TRBV29-1 and J is TRBJ2-7; D perhaps matches TRBD1 (5 bases). Germline V gene lookup returns CDR1 SQVTM and CDR2 ANQGSEA. The CDR3 runs to 13 residues. V shed 4 bases and J shed 4 bases, with 14 bases lying between them. The CDR3 nucleotides read TGCAGCGTTGTACTTCAGGGTGGGTACGAGCAGTACTTC. Its protein product is CSVVLQGGYEQYF.

This sequence joins TRBV7-3 and TRBJ1-1, with 8 bases fitting TRBD1. The V segment lost 5 bases and the J segment 3 bases; nucleotides outside the gene matches: 2. This CDR3 has 13 residues. CDR1 SGHTA and CDR2 FQGTGA come from the germline V gene. In nucleotides, the CDR3 is TGTGCCAGCAGCACACAGGGGGACACTGAAGCTTTCTTT. It codes for CASSTQGDTEAFF.

This clone was seen once. This rearrangement joins TRBV11-3 to TRBJ2-3, with 7 nucleotides matching TRBD2. Looked up from germline, CDR1 is SGHNT and CDR2 is YENEEA. The CDR3 loop spans 18 amino acids. V lost 1 base, J lost 1 base, and 11 bases stayed unmatched. CDR3 sequence reads: CASSLGPRSGVGTDTQYF. DNA for the CDR3: TGTGCCAGCAGCTTAGGACCCCGAAGCGGGGTAGGCACAGATACGCAGTATTTT.

This CDR3 is CASSPTSTATDTQYF. For the CDR3, the DNA is TGTGCCAGCTCACCAACTAGCACAGCCACAGATACGCAGTATTTT. The chain carries TRBV18 and TRBJ2-3; D perhaps matches TRBD2 (6 bases). CDR1 is KGHSH, CDR2 LQKENI, per germline. There are 15 residues in the CDR3. Trimming cost V 2 bases and J 2 bases, with 11 bases left between them.

V and J are TRBV6-5 and TRBJ1-5; possible D gene TRBD1, 5 bases. This CDR3 has 15 residues. Trimming shortened V by 6 bases and J by 0 bases, and 12 bases separated the two germline ends. The V gene's germline CDR1 is MNHEY and CDR2 SVGAGI. CDR3 loop: CASSRDSYSNQPQHF. CDR3 coding DNA: TGTGCCAGCAGCCGTGACAGCTATAGCAATCAGCCCCAGCATTTT.

This chain links TRBV28 with TRBJ1-5; a weak D match, TRBD1 (6 bases). The germline V gene has CDR1 MDHEN and CDR2 SYDVKM. CDR3 size: 15 residues. The germline V and J ends were trimmed by 4 bases and 6 bases, with 16 bases remaining between them. The CDR3 loop reads CASSSQQGPRQPQHF. The CDR3 bases are TGTGCCAGCAGTTCGCAACAGGGACCGCGTCAGCCCCAGCATTTT.

The chain recombines TRBV4-1 with TRBJ1-4; the D is unclear. V dropped 3 bases and J dropped 0 bases, with 11 bases sitting between them. CDR1 and CDR2 (germline): MGHRA, YSYEKL. The length of the CDR3 is 16 residues. The CDR3 DNA reads TGCGCCAGCAGCCAGTTACAGTATGCAACTAATGAAAAACTGTTTTTT. This sequence encodes CASSQLQYATNEKLFF.

The rearrangement links TRBV4-1 to TRBJ1-2, with unresolved D. This CDR3 region has 18 residues. V gave up 7 bases and J gave up 3 bases, with 27 bases separating them. CDR1 is MGHRA and CDR2 is YSYEKL in the germline V gene. The DNA for the CDR3 is TGCGCCAGCACCCAGTCATGGCAGACTAATCCCGGTGACTATGGCTACACCTTC. It yields the protein CASTQSWQTNPGDYGYTF.

The gene calls are TRBV5-1 and TRBJ1-1; D unresolved. The CDR3 has 13 amino acids. V lost 4 bases, J lost 3 bases, and 10 bases lay in between. CDR1 and CDR2 from the germline V gene are SGHRS and YFSETQ. Here the CDR3 DNA reads TGCGCCAGCAGCCTTTTCGGGGACACTGAAGCTTTCTTT. Encoded protein: CASSLFGDTEAFF.

This clone was counted only a few times. The CDR3: CASSVGLGSYNEQFF. The DNA for the CDR3 is TGTGCCAGCAGCGTCGGACTTGGATCCTACAATGAGCAGTTCTTC. V and J are TRBV9 and TRBJ2-1, with a tentative D call TRBD2 (5 bases). Trimming shortened V by 2 bases and J by 1 base, and 10 bases separated the two germline ends. The CDR3 length is 15 residues. Germline V gives CDR1 SGDLS, CDR2 YYNGEE.

This chain links TRBV5-4 with TRBJ2-3; 8 bases are shared with TRBD2. V trimming: 0 bases; J trimming: 3 bases; junction bases outside the gene matches: 12. Germline V gene sequence: CDR1 SGHNT, CDR2 YYREEE (reference sequence). The CDR3 extends over 18 amino acids. DNA of the CDR3: TGTGCCAGCAGCTTGGAGACTAGCGCGGAGGGAGGGACAGATACGCAGTATTTT. Amino acids: CASSLETSAEGGTDTQYF.

In this sample, this clone turned up once. V is TRBV4-3 and J is TRBJ2-7; 7 positions match TRBD2. The CDR3 has 14 residues. The V and J ends lost 4 bases and 0 bases, in that order; junction bases with no gene match: 3. Germline loops: CDR1 LGHNA, CDR2 YSLEER. The CDR3 bases are TGCGCCAGCAGCCCTGGACTAGTCTCCTACGAGCAGTACTTC. Residues: CASSPGLVSYEQYF.

The chain uses TRBV6-5 and TRBJ1-1; weak D call: TRBD1 (6 bases). Trimming cost V 6 bases and J 0 bases, with 11 bases left between them. This CDR3 contains 14 residues. In germline, CDR1 is MNHEY, CDR2 SVGAGI. The CDR3: CASRRDNVNTEAFF. CDR3 bases: TGTGCCAGCAGAAGGGACAACGTGAACACTGAAGCTTTCTTT.

V gene TRBV5-6 combines with J gene TRBJ1-6; D may be TRBD1 (6 bases). V was cut by 4 bases and J by 4 bases, with 18 bases left in between. The CDR3 runs 17 residues. Germline CDR1 and CDR2: SGHDT and YYEEEE. In DNA, the CDR3 is TGTGCCAGCAGCCCAGGAGGGGGGGCGTTTTATAATTCACCCCTCCACTTT. Its protein is CASSPGGGAFYNSPLHF.

J is TRBJ1-1 and V is TRBV6-8; 8 nucleotides align to TRBD1. The trim removed 5 bases at V and 4 bases at J, leaving 15 bases unmatched. The CDR3 length is 17 residues. The germline V gene encodes CDR1 MNHGY and CDR2 SAAAGT. CDR3 DNA sequence: TGTGCCAGCAGTGCGGACAGGGCGGGGGAAAGTGGCACTGAAGCTTTCTTT. This encodes CASSADRAGESGTEAFF.

This clone was recorded a few times. The J gene is TRBJ1-5, the V gene TRBV12-5, with 7 bases identical to TRBD1. The V segment lost 3 bases and the J segment 0 bases; nucleotides outside the gene matches: 5. CDR1 and CDR2 from the germline V gene are LGHNT and FRNRAP. The length of the CDR3 is 16 residues. The CDR3 loop reads CASGFPGTVSNQPQHF. CDR3 sequence (DNA): TGTGCTAGTGGTTTCCCTGGGACAGTTAGCAATCAGCCCCAGCATTTT.

The V call is TRBV6-2 or TRBV6-3, the J call TRBJ1-5; 9 bases line up with TRBD1. This CDR3 is built from 15 residues. CDR1 MNHEY and CDR2 SVGEGT come from the germline V gene. V was clipped by 5 bases and J by 8 bases; unmatched bases: 10. This chain's CDR3 is CASSGGQGLLEPQHF. In nucleotides, the CDR3 is TGTGCCAGCAGTGGGGGACAGGGTCTTTTGGAGCCCCAGCATTTT.

The chain couples TRBV6-5 to TRBJ2-1; a possible D gene is TRBD2 (5 bases). This CDR3 comprises 12 residues. Germline V gene lookup returns CDR1 MNHEY and CDR2 SVGAGI. Trimming pared 5 bases from V and 8 bases from J, leaving 10 bases between. The CDR3 region is CASSLLRDEQFF. The CDR3 nucleotides read TGTGCCAGCAGTCTCCTGAGGGATGAGCAGTTCTTC.

The rearrangement links TRBV14 to TRBJ2-7; TRBD2 agrees at 8 bases. The CDR3 has 13 residues. Trimming took 6 bases from V and 3 from J; bases not matched to a gene: 4. Germline V gene lookup returns CDR1 SGHDN and CDR2 FVKESK. The CDR3 loop is CASSRGGHYEQYF. The CDR3 coding sequence is TGTGCCAGCAGTCGGGGGGGCCACTACGAGCAGTACTTC.

The rearrangement uses TRBV9 and TRBJ1-3, with 8 nucleotides matching TRBD1. Germline assignment: CDR1 SGDLS and CDR2 YYNGEE. V dropped 4 bases and J dropped 0; count of bases not matched to a gene: 6. The CDR3 consists of 16 residues. The CDR3 region is CASSRAGTGSGNTIYF. Here the CDR3 DNA reads TGTGCCAGCAGCAGAGCCGGGACAGGCTCTGGAAACACCATATATTTT. Full variable domain (missing parts from reference TRBV9 and TRBJ1-3): DSGVTQTPKHLITATGQRVTLRCSPRSGDLSVYWYQQSLDQGLQFLIQYYNGEERAKGNILERFSAQQFPDLHSELNLSSLELGDSALYFCASSRAGTGSGNTIYFGEGSWLTVV.

The chain recombines TRBV9 with TRBJ1-3, with a possible D match to TRBD1 (5 bases). This CDR3 is 15 amino acids long. Germline lookup yields CDR1 SGDLS and CDR2 YYNGEE. V lost 3 bases and J lost 1, with 11 bases in between. The CDR3 here is CASSAAGGSGNTIYF. The DNA of the CDR3 is TGTGCCAGCAGCGCAGCCGGGGGTTCTGGAAACACCATATATTTT.

The rearrangement links TRBV2 to TRBJ2-1; no firm D call. The CDR3 totals 14 residues. Germline CDR1 SNHLY, CDR2 FYNNEI. V was pared by 6 bases and J by 1 base, with 10 bases between. The CDR3 DNA reads as TGTGCCAGCAGATCGACACTTTCCTACAATGAGCAGTTCTTC. The encoded protein is CASRSTLSYNEQFF.